Listed here are 18 T cell receptor beta chains from one sample, sequenced in a study of T cell clones after liver transplantation. Data came from immunoSEQ multiplex PCR; TCRdb stores just in-frame clones and leaves some out. The sample has about 75,000 clones, approximately 80% seen once. This sample comprised CD4+ T cells from blood, obtained less than 50 months after liver transplant. The receptors here all came from a human patient who received a liver transplant. Part of the T cell pool may stem from the graft donor.

The gene calls are TRBV5-5 and TRBJ1-2; TRBD1 might be the D (5 bases). Germline V gene sequence: CDR1 SGHKS, CDR2 YYEKEE (reference sequence). This CDR3 has 14 residues. Trimming shortened V by 3 bases and J by 4 bases, and 13 bases separated the two germline ends. The CDR3 DNA sequence: TGTGCCAGCAGCTCCGGGGGGACCACCTATGGCTACACCTTC. It is translated as CASSSGGTTYGYTF.

This sequence joins TRBV7-6 and TRBJ2-1; perhaps TRBD2 as D (5 bases). Germline V gene lookup returns CDR1 SGHVS and CDR2 FNYEAQ. The CDR3 consists of 15 residues. Trimming pared 1 base from V and 5 bases from J, leaving 12 bases between. The CDR3, as DNA: TGTGCCAGCAGCTTAGAGGGTAGCGAGAACAATGAGCAGTTCTTC. As protein: CASSLEGSENNEQFF. Drawing the rest from reference TRBV7-6 and TRBJ2-1, the complete variable domain is GAGVSQSPRYKVTKRGQDVALRCDPISGHVSLYWYRQALGQGPEFLTYFNYEAQQDKSGLPNDRFSAERPEGSISTLTIQRTEQRDSAMYRCASSLEGSENNEQFFGPGTRLTVL.

CDR3 sequence: CASRQQGVETQYF. Here the CDR3 DNA reads TGTGCCAGCAGACAACAAGGAGTCGAGACCCAGTACTTC. The chain joins TRBV2 to TRBJ2-5; no clear D gene. Germline CDR1 and CDR2: SNHLY and FYNNEI. V was clipped by 6 bases and J by 5 bases, with 13 bases between them. The CDR3 has 13 residues.

The rearrangement uses TRBV4-3 and TRBJ2-1; 7 nucleotides line up with TRBD2. Germline CDR1 reads LGHNA; CDR2 reads YSLEER. This CDR3 contains 16 residues. Trimming cost V 0 bases and J 3 bases; bases outside gene matches: 5. The CDR3 DNA reads as TGCGCCAGCAGCCAAGATCTCCGGGACTACTACAATGAGCAGTTCTTC. Translating gives CASSQDLRDYYNEQFF.

This chain connects TRBV19 to TRBJ1-1, with 7 bases that match TRBD1. After removal of 8 bases from V and 8 bases from J, the junction contained 8 bases not matched to a gene. The CDR3 totals 12 residues. Germline loops: CDR1 LNHDA, CDR2 SQIVND (reference sequence). CDR3 residues: CASDMGRGEAFF. The CDR3 nucleotides are TGTGCCAGTGATATGGGCAGGGGGGAAGCTTTCTTT.

This clone was detected once. The genes are TRBV6-1 and TRBJ2-3; 8 bases agree with TRBD2. In germline, CDR1 is MNHNS, CDR2 SASEGT. J lost 3 bases, V lost 10 bases, and 9 bases had no gene match. The CDR3 runs 14 residues. The CDR3 DNA sequence: TGTGCCACCCGATCCAGCGGGGGAACAGATACGCAGTATTTT. Protein product: CATRSSGGTDTQYF.

This chain joins TRBV5-1 and TRBJ2-3; D call uncertain. The germline V and J ends were trimmed by 4 bases and 0 bases, with 3 bases remaining between them. CDR1 is SGHRS and CDR2 is YFSETQ in the germline V gene. The CDR3 totals 12 residues. The CDR3: CASSRSTDTQYF. The CDR3, as DNA: TGCGCCAGCAGCCGAAGCACAGATACGCAGTATTTT.

With respect to this clone: At one of its ends the junction is not consistent with the germline gene, which may arise from a read error. The rearrangement joins TRBV6-1 to TRBJ2-3, with D maybe TRBD2 (7 bases). This CDR3 is 15 amino acids long. Germline CDR1 is MNHNS and CDR2 is SASEGT. In nucleotides, the CDR3 is TGTGCCAGCAGCGAAGGGGGGGTGAGCACAGATACGCAGTATTTT. Translating gives CASSEGGVSTDTQYF.

The rearrangement joins TRBV29-1 to TRBJ2-3, with 9 bases identical to TRBD1. V was clipped by 5 bases and J by 0 bases; unmatched bases: 6. CDR1 is SQVTM, CDR2 ANQGSEA, per germline. The CDR3 has 15 amino acids. CDR3 loop: CSVLKGQGSTDTQYF. The CDR3 DNA is TGCAGCGTTCTAAAAGGACAGGGGAGCACAGATACGCAGTATTTT.

The chain couples TRBV5-6 to TRBJ2-7, with D maybe TRBD2 (7 bases). Germline assignment: CDR1 SGHDT and CDR2 YYEEEE. The CDR3 runs 15 residues. The V and J ends lost 2 bases and 1 base respectively, with 13 bases between them. CDR3 residues: CASSLGGGLSYEQYF. The CDR3 bases are TGTGCCAGCAGCTTAGGCGGGGGCCTTTCCTACGAGCAGTACTTC.

Here the CDR3 reads CASSPQGATYEQYF. CDR3 nucleotide sequence: TGCGCCAGCAGCCCTCAGGGGGCTACCTACGAGCAGTACTTC. The V and J genes are TRBV5-1 and TRBJ2-7, with 8 bases lining up with TRBD1. The CDR3 sequence is 14 residues long. With V trimmed by 4 bases and J by 2 bases, 5 bases remained unmatched. The germline CDR1 and CDR2 sequences are SGHRS and YFSETQ. Combining the CDR3 with reference TRBV5-1 and TRBJ2-7 gives the whole variable domain KAGVTQTPRYLIKTRGQQVTLSCSPISGHRSVSWYQQTPGQGLQFLFEYFSETQRNKGNFPGRFSGRQFSNSRSEMNVSTLELGDSALYLCASSPQGATYEQYFGPGTRLTVT.

The chain employs TRBV5-1 and TRBJ2-7; no definite D call. The CDR3 spans 14 residues. Looked up from germline, CDR1 is SGHRS and CDR2 is YFSETQ. Between the trimmed V and J ends, which lost 0 bases and 2 bases, there was a span of 9 bases. CDR3 sequence reads: CASSLEAYTYEQYF. CDR3 coding DNA: TGCGCCAGCAGCTTGGAGGCTTACACCTACGAGCAGTACTTC.

The rearrangement uses TRBV7-6 and TRBJ2-2, with 9 bases fitting TRBD1. J gave up 0 bases and V 5 bases, and 4 bases lay outside the gene matches. This CDR3 has 16 residues. CDR1 is SGHVS and CDR2 is FNYEAQ in the germline V gene. The CDR3 DNA follows: TGTGCCAGCAGCCCGACAGGGGGGGCGAACACCGGGGAGCTGTTTTTT. Translating it yields CASSPTGGANTGELFF.

This clone has just a few counts. The genes are TRBV5-4 and TRBJ1-4; tentatively, D is TRBD1 (5 bases). Germline V gene data show CDR1 as SGHNT and CDR2 as YYREEE (reference sequence). V lost 7 bases to trimming and J lost 10 bases, with 14 bases between them. The CDR3 sequence is 12 residues long. CDR3 nucleotide sequence: TGTGCCAGCGGAGGGGAGGGCGGAAAACTGTTTTTT. Its translation is CASGGEGGKLFF.

This clone occurred once. The chain has TRBV25-1 and TRBJ1-1; D gene ambiguous. Germline values: CDR1 MGHDK, CDR2 SYGVNS. V was shortened by 3 bases and J by 0 bases, with 5 bases between the two germline ends. The CDR3 covers 13 residues. The CDR3, as DNA: TGTGCCAGCAGTGACTTCATGAACACTGAAGCTTTCTTT. Translation: CASSDFMNTEAFF.

J is TRBJ2-1 and V is TRBV7-2; D unclear. The CDR3 has 15 amino acids. V lost 5 bases and J lost 4, with 15 bases in between. Germline CDR1 reads SGHTA; CDR2 reads FQGNSA. CDR3 in amino acids: CASSIDKGPYNEQFF. CDR3 nucleotide sequence: TGTGCCAGCAGCATTGACAAGGGCCCTTACAATGAGCAGTTCTTC.

The chain carries TRBV19 and TRBJ1-6; a possible D gene is TRBD1 (5 bases). This CDR3 comprises 16 residues. Trimming stripped 5 bases from V and 7 bases from J, with 18 bases between. CDR1 is LNHDA, CDR2 SQIVND, per germline (reference sequence). The CDR3 DNA reads as TGTGCCAGTAGTGGCGAGGGGAAAATTTCGAATTCACCCCTCCACTTT. This encodes CASSGEGKISNSPLHF.

This clone showed up just once. J is TRBJ1-1 and V is TRBV7-2, with TRBD1 identical over 11 bases. The CDR3 totals 15 residues. The germline V gene has CDR1 SGHTA and CDR2 FQGNSA. The V segment lost 5 bases and the J segment 5 bases; nucleotides outside the gene matches: 7. The CDR3 reads CASSDGQGARTEAFF. CDR3 DNA: TGTGCCAGCAGCGATGGACAGGGGGCTCGGACTGAAGCTTTCTTT.